The rows below give T cell receptor beta chains drawn from one sample of a study of vaccination and CD4 T cells after COVID-19. TCRdb re-analysed the PCR reads in MiXCR, keeping a single row per CDR3 protein. The sample records some 14,000 distinct CDR3 sequences, around half being singletons. Antigens for these TCRs are unknown. The sequences come from CD4+ T cells from blood, cultured in vitro, collected before SARS-CoV-2 vaccination. These receptors all come from a human donor who had recovered from COVID-19. Both conserved end residues are part of each CDR3. Fields, in order: J gene, V gene, clone size, D gene, CDR3 DNA, CDR3 protein. The D gene is left open where the match is weak. Expanded clones are given a class, and other clones once, few, many or no size at all.

TRBJ1-4 TRBV6-1 - - TGTGCCAGCAGTGAATACCCAGCAACTAATGAAAAACTGTTTTTT CASSEYPATNEKLFF
TRBJ1-1 TRBV20-1 few TRBD1 TGCAGTGCTAATACGGGACAGGGGAATGAAGCTTTCTTT CSANTGQGNEAFF
TRBJ1-6 TRBV15 few - TGTGCCACCAGTAGGAGCTCCTATAATTCACCCCTCCACTTT CATSRSSYNSPLHF
TRBJ1-6 TRBV7-6 few TRBD1 TGTGCCAGCAGCTGGACAGGACGTAATTCACCCCTCCACTTT CASSWTGRNSPLHF
TRBJ1-1 TRBV7-3 once - TGTGCCAGCAGCTCGACAGGCTTCGGGAACACTGAAGCTTTCTTT CASSSTGFGNTEAFF
TRBJ1-5 TRBV19 - - TGTGCCAGTAGTATAGCTCCCTATCGGACGCTCATTAATCAGCCCCAGCATTTT CASSIAPYRTLINQPQHF
TRBJ1-1 TRBV19 - TRBD1 TGTGCCAGTAGTGAAAACAGGGGGCCGACTGAAGCTTTCTTT CASSENRGPTEAFF
TRBJ2-2 TRBV7-9 - TRBD1 TGTGCCAGCAGCCAGGGGGCATCGAACACCGGGGAGCTGTTTTTT CASSQGASNTGELFF
TRBJ1-1 TRBV28 - - TGTGCCAGCAGTTTATTGGACGGTGCTGCTTTCTTT CASSLLDGAAFF
TRBJ2-7 TRBV20-1 - - TGCAGTGCTAGAGAAAACGGGGTGCAGCAGTACTTC CSARENGVQQYF
TRBJ2-2 TRBV20-1 - - TGCAGTGCTAGAGGGGAAGGGGGTAACACCGGGGAGCTGTTTTTT CSARGEGGNTGELFF
TRBJ1-1 TRBV7-3 - - TGTGCCAGCAGCCTAACCTACAGGAGCACTGAAGCTTTCTTT CASSLTYRSTEAFF
TRBJ1-6 TRBV12-3/TRBV12-4 - - TGTGCCAGCAGCCCAGACCGGTGGGGTCCCTCGACTTACAATTCACCCCTCCACTTT CASSPDRWGPSTYNSPLHF
TRBJ1-3 TRBV10-3 - TRBD1 TGTGCCATCTGGAGGGGGCCTGGAAACACCATATATTTT CAIWRGPGNTIYF
TRBJ1-1 TRBV11-3 - - TGTGCCAGCAGCGTCGGACGGCAGAACACTGAAGCTTTCTTT CASSVGRQNTEAFF
TRBJ1-1 TRBV5-1 - TRBD1 TGCGCCAGCAGCCGGGGACAGGGAAACACTGAAGCTTTCTTT CASSRGQGNTEAFF
TRBJ1-5 TRBV12-3/TRBV12-4 few - TGTGCCAGCAGTCGGAGTCTGGGACCTCAGCCCCAGCATTTT CASSRSLGPQPQHF
TRBJ1-3 TRBV7-9 - - TGTGCCAGCAGCCCCTCTCAAGATGGGAGGGCCATATATTTT CASSPSQDGRAIYF
TRBJ1-1 TRBV7-9 few - TGTGCCAGCAGCTCCAGGGTGGGGAACACTGAAGCTTTCTTT CASSSRVGNTEAFF
TRBJ1-4 TRBV11-2 - - TGTGCCAGCAGCTTACCAGGGTACAAACTGTTTTTT CASSLPGYKLFF
TRBJ1-1 TRBV2 - - TGTGCCAGCAAAGGTGACAGAAAGAACGGGGAAGCTTTCTTT CASKGDRKNGEAFF
TRBJ2-3 TRBV20-1 few - TGCAGTGCTAGATCTCACAGGGGGGGAAGCACAGATACGCAGTATTTT CSARSHRGGSTDTQYF
TRBJ1-2 TRBV6-1 - - TGTGCCAACACACAGTCTAACTATGGCTACACCTTC CANTQSNYGYTF
TRBJ1-3 TRBV28 - - TGTGCCAGCAGTTCCCCCCTCTCTGGAAACACCATATATTTT CASSSPLSGNTIYF
TRBJ2-7 TRBV19 - - TGTGCCAGTGGTCGATTAGGTTACGAGCAGTACTTC CASGRLGYEQYF
TRBJ1-2 TRBV20-1 few - TGCAGTGCTAGAGGTGACTCCAGGGGCAACTATGGCTACACCTTC CSARGDSRGNYGYTF
TRBJ2-5 TRBV24-1 - - TGTGCCACCAGTGATCCGCGGACGGCCGGGGAGACCCAGTACTTC CATSDPRTAGETQYF
TRBJ1-5 TRBV7-2 - - TGTGCCAGCAGCCCTCGGGGGGACCAGCCCCAGCATTTT CASSPRGDQPQHF
TRBJ2-1 TRBV29-1 - - TGCGGCGTTGATCCAATAGGCCCAGGTCTTGCCAATGAGCAGTTCTTC CGVDPIGPGLANEQFF
TRBJ2-3 TRBV6-5 - TRBD2 TGTGCCAGCAGTTACTCAGGCGGGAGCGTAGATACGCAGTATTTT CASSYSGGSVDTQYF
TRBJ1-1 TRBV10-3 few - TGTGCCATCATGCAGGGCGCTGAAGCTTTCTTT CAIMQGAEAFF
TRBJ2-2 TRBV19 - TRBD2 TGTGCCAGTGCACAGCGGGAGGGAACCGCCGGGGAGCTGTTTTTT CASAQREGTAGELFF
TRBJ2-3 TRBV19 - - TGTGCCAGTAGTAGGAATGATCCGAGACAAGTGGCAGATACGCAGTATTTT CASSRNDPRQVADTQYF
TRBJ1-1 TRBV10-3 once - TGTGCCATCAGTGAGTCAAGTCGACGGCTGAGCACTGAAGCTTTCTTT CAISESSRRLSTEAFF
TRBJ1-1 TRBV2 - - TGTGCCAGCGATATGGGGACGAACACTGAAGCTTTCTTT CASDMGTNTEAFF
TRBJ1-1 TRBV19 - - TGTGCCAGTAGTATAGATCTTGGGATGGAAGCTTTCTTT CASSIDLGMEAFF
TRBJ1-5 TRBV7-8 few TRBD1 TGTGCCAGCAGCCAACGGACAGGGGGAGGGGATCAGCCCCAGCATTTT CASSQRTGGGDQPQHF
TRBJ2-3 TRBV7-6 - - TGTGCCAGCAGCTTAGTGCAGGGGCCCACAGATACGCAGTATTTT CASSLVQGPTDTQYF